This passage covers 20 T cell receptor beta chains from one sample sequenced in a study of post-analysis software for immune sequencing data. TCR beta libraries were prepared from cDNA with unique molecular identifiers. TCRdb used MiXCR to reprocess the PCR reads, holding one entry per CDR3 protein. The sample has around 180,000 distinct CDR3 sequences, around 28% seen once. General study findings and limits: TRBV segments more frequent in patients than in controls numbered roughly 5 and included TRBV5-6, TRBV5-1 and TRBV20-1.

These receptors are not linked to any known antigen. Sequences were obtained from blood. These receptors were collected from a girl aged 10 to 17 with multiple sclerosis.

With respect to this clonotype: A junction end diverges from the germline sequence, so it may reflect a read error. The V and J genes are TRBV6-2 or TRBV6-3 and TRBJ2-1; possible D gene TRBD2, 5 bases. The germline V gene has CDR1 MNHEY and CDR2 SVGEGT. This CDR3 has 16 residues. The CDR3 spells CASSYSKEDPYSEQFF. DNA for the CDR3: TGTGCCAGCAGTTACTCGAAGGAGGACCCCTACAGTGAGCAGTTCTTC.

Concerning this clonotype itself: This may come from a read error, since a much larger clone is one base off. The CDR3 reads CASSVRSAGNQPHHF. Here the CDR3 DNA reads TGTGCCAGCAGTGTCCGGTCGGCTGGGAATCAGCCCCACCATTTT. The V gene is TRBV6-1, the J gene TRBJ1-5, with unresolved D. The germline V gene has CDR1 MNHNS and CDR2 SASEGT. There are 15 residues in the CDR3.

CDR3 nucleotide sequence: TGCGCCAGCAGCGGGGGGGGCTCCTACAATGAGCAGTTCTTC. Translating gives CASSGGGSYNEQFF. The V call is TRBV5-1, the J call TRBJ2-1; 7 bases map to TRBD2. V was clipped by 4 bases and J by 0 bases; unmatched bases: 1. From germline, CDR1 is SGHRS and CDR2 YFSETQ. The CDR3 has 14 amino acids.

This clonotype has more than one count but fewer than ten. V gene TRBV12-3 or TRBV12-4 combines with J gene TRBJ1-5; tentatively, D is TRBD1 (5 bases). The CDR3 has 14 amino acids. Trimming left V 6 bases short and J 4 bases short, with 13 bases between. The CDR3 region is CASSPGTENQPQHF. The CDR3 coding sequence is TGTGCCAGCAGCCCCGGGACGGAGAATCAGCCCCAGCATTTT.

Notes on this clonotype: The germline gene is not matched at one end of the junction; a read error may be the cause. The chain joins TRBV7-7 to TRBJ2-5, with 7 bases lining up with TRBD2. Germline lookup yields CDR1 SSHAT and CDR2 FNYEAQ (reference sequence). The CDR3 is made up of 14 amino acids. The CDR3: CASSRDYGQETQYF. The CDR3 DNA reads as TGTGCTAGCAGCAGGGACTATGGACAAGAGACCCAGTACTTC.

This clonotype came up many times. The gene calls are TRBV5-1 and TRBJ1-1; no definite D call. This CDR3 is built from 15 residues. The germline CDR1 and CDR2 sequences are SGHRS and YFSETQ. V lost 0 bases, J lost 1 base, and 10 bases lay in between. The CDR3 DNA sequence: TGCGCCAGCAGCTTGGACCCCTCCTCGAACACTGAAGCTTTCTTT. Translating it yields CASSLDPSSNTEAFF.

Only a few counts were recorded for this clonotype. The V gene is TRBV11-2, the J gene TRBJ1-1; D unresolved. The CDR3 is made up of 13 amino acids. V dropped 0 bases and J dropped 3 bases, with 5 bases sitting between them. Germline V gene lookup returns CDR1 SGHAT and CDR2 FQNNGV. CDR3: CASSLDPYTEAFF. The CDR3 nucleotides are TGTGCCAGCAGCTTAGATCCTTACACTGAAGCTTTCTTT.

The rearrangement joins TRBV6-6 to TRBJ2-4; D possibly corresponds to TRBD1 (5 bases). Looked up from germline, CDR1 is MNHNY and CDR2 is SVGAGI (reference sequence). V gave up 6 bases and J gave up 0 bases, with 12 bases separating them. The CDR3 contains 15 residues. CDR3 amino acids: CASRPTDIAKNIQYF. CDR3 nucleotide sequence: TGTGCCAGCAGGCCGACAGATATAGCCAAAAACATTCAGTACTTC.

This clonotype was recorded many times. J is TRBJ2-7 and V is TRBV5-1; D remains unclear. CDR1 is SGHRS, CDR2 YFSETQ, per germline. Deletions cut 0 bases from V and 0 bases from J, with 13 bases between. This CDR3 is 16 amino acids long. The CDR3, as DNA: TGCGCCAGCAGCTTGGGTTCTGGTACCATCTCCTACGAGCAGTACTTC. This sequence encodes CASSLGSGTISYEQYF.

This clonotype was seen at least ten times. The chain employs TRBV10-3 and TRBJ1-2; D gene unclear. Trimming took 4 bases from V and 0 from J, leaving 6 bases between them. The CDR3 has 13 residues. CDR1 is ENHRY and CDR2 is SYGVKD in the germline V gene. CDR3 DNA: TGTGCCATCAGTGTACAAGCTAACTATGGCTACACCTTC. Translation gives CAISVQANYGYTF.

This clonotype was counted many times. The chain has TRBV7-2 and TRBJ2-7; D call uncertain. Looked up from germline, CDR1 is SGHTA and CDR2 is FQGNSA. CDR3 size: 17 residues. Trimming took off 0 bases at V and 0 bases at J, with 15 bases between the two ends. This CDR3 is CASSLAQRITDSYEQYF. CDR3 nucleotides: TGTGCCAGCAGCTTAGCACAAAGAATTACGGACTCCTACGAGCAGTACTTC.

This chain links TRBV7-2 with TRBJ1-1; tentative D call: TRBD1 (5 bases). CDR1 is SGHTA and CDR2 is FQGNSA in the germline V gene. V was clipped by 5 bases and J by 5 bases, with 12 bases between them. CDR3 length equals 13 residues. The CDR3 sequence: CASSPGLRTEAFF. In nucleotides, the CDR3 is TGTGCCAGCAGCCCAGGGTTGCGAACTGAAGCTTTCTTT.

The sample holds a few counts of this clonotype. The DNA of the CDR3 is TGTGCCAGCACCCCCCTTACTAGCGGGAGAGTAGCGAACACCGGGGAGCTGTTTTTT. This encodes CASTPLTSGRVANTGELFF. V usage is TRBV27 and J usage is TRBJ2-2; 11 nucleotides match TRBD2. Germline assignment: CDR1 MNHEY and CDR2 SMNVEV (reference sequence). This CDR3 is built from 19 residues. Losses at the gene ends were 7 bases for V and 0 bases for J; bases not matched to a gene: 13.

This clonotype has a count of ten or more. The J gene is TRBJ2-1, the V gene TRBV9; no clear D. This CDR3 has 12 residues. V was clipped by 2 bases and J by 4 bases, with 4 bases between them. CDR1 is SGDLS and CDR2 is YYNGEE in the germline V gene. CDR3 protein: CASSVGYNEQFF. The CDR3 nucleotides read TGTGCCAGCAGCGTTGGATACAATGAGCAGTTCTTC.

This clonotype was seen ten or more times. The chain joins TRBV12-3 or TRBV12-4 to TRBJ2-7; the D gene is possibly TRBD2 (5 bases). The CDR3 extends over 16 amino acids. V was trimmed by 1 base and J by 6 bases, leaving 19 bases between them. CDR3 amino acids: CASSLEVRAPGGEQYF. CDR3 bases: TGTGCCAGCAGTTTAGAGGTCCGGGCCCCCGGAGGCGAGCAGTACTTC.

Remarks on this clonotype: This may stem from a read error, because a much larger clone lies one nucleotide away. Because it lacks the conserved phenylalanine or tryptophan at the end, this CDR3 is likely a read error. DNA for the CDR3: TGCGCCAGCAGCTTCAACCTAGCTGTCGAGCAGTACCTC. Its translation is CASSFNLAVEQYL. The rearrangement joins TRBV5-1 to TRBJ2-1; a weak D match, TRBD2 (5 bases). The DNA end is a closer match to TRBJ2-7, so the J assignment may be wrong. The CDR3 runs to 13 residues. Germline loops: CDR1 SGHRS, CDR2 YFSETQ.

The rearrangement links TRBV7-2 to TRBJ1-1; D gene ambiguous. V was pared by 5 bases and J by 2 bases, with 21 bases between. CDR3 size: 17 residues. Germline lookup yields CDR1 SGHTA and CDR2 FQGNSA. CDR3 amino acids: CASSRTWTSIYNTEAFF. CDR3 nucleotides: TGTGCCAGCAGCCGAACCTGGACGTCTATTTATAACACTGAAGCTTTCTTT.

This clonotype was seen a few times. The chain couples TRBV6-5 to TRBJ1-2; D is undetermined. V shed 2 bases and J shed 4 bases, with 8 bases lying between them. The CDR3 is 13 residues long. Germline loops: CDR1 MNHEY, CDR2 SVGAGI. The CDR3 reads CASSYRRSYGYTF. Written as DNA, the CDR3 is TGTGCCAGCAGTTACCGTCGGAGCTATGGCTACACCTTC.

The chain joins TRBV30 to TRBJ2-1, with D uncertain. Trimming left V 2 bases short and J 7 bases short, with 9 bases between. The CDR3 contains 12 residues. The germline V gene encodes CDR1 GTSNPN and CDR2 SVGIG (reference sequence). CDR3 sequence (DNA): TGTGCCTGGAGTTCCGCCTTGAATGAGCAGTTCTTC. Its protein is CAWSSALNEQFF.

This clonotype was picked up many times. The chain employs TRBV20-1 and TRBJ2-1; weak D call: TRBD2 (6 bases). Deletions cut 3 bases from V and 8 bases from J, with 14 bases between. The length of the CDR3 is 13 residues. Germline V gene lookup returns CDR1 DFQATT and CDR2 SNEGSKA (reference sequence). The CDR3 loop reads CSASGRDGYEQFF. CDR3 bases: TGCAGTGCTAGTGGGCGGGATGGGTATGAGCAGTTCTTC.